This T cell receptor beta chain comes out of a study of identical twins. Study outcomes and limitations: Whereas memory repertoires showed no such difference, abundant cord blood beta clonotypes carried fewer insertions. The analysis was cross-sectional rather than longitudinal within donors.

Each CDR3 protein is one row after TCRdb ran MiXCR on the 5' RACE reads. The sample lists fewer than 900,000 distinct CDR3 sequences, around a sixth seen once, with around 14% in the top ten. This CDR3 region has 15 residues. V gave up 5 bases and J gave up 0 bases, with 8 bases separating them. As for this clonotype: Its antigen is undetermined.

These same records also appear under a second study, on T cells expressing NK-cell markers. From that report: These clonotypes also led the CD3+CD56-NKG2C+ fraction in a handful of donors.

The rearrangement links TRBV12-3 or TRBV12-4 to TRBJ2-6; tentatively, D is TRBD1 (6 bases). The receptor comes from a woman younger than 35 in good health. Source material: PBMCs. The CDR3 loop reads CASSRGGSGANVLTF. The CDR3 coding sequence is TGTGCCAGCAGTCGAGGGGGCTCTGGGGCCAACGTCCTGACTTTC.